Below are 5 T cell receptor beta chains sequenced from a single sample in a study of T cells after yellow fever vaccination. TCRdb reanalysed the 5' RACE reads using MiXCR and keeps one entry per CDR3 protein. The sample shows some 390,000 distinct CDR3 sequences, roughly a sixth of them seen only once. Sample: PBMCs, taken before the yellow fever booster vaccination. Receptors originate from a man younger than 35 who received the YFV17D yellow fever vaccine.

This chain uses TRBV4-3 with TRBJ2-3; D is unclear. CDR3 length: 14 amino acids. CDR1 LGHNA and CDR2 YSLEER come from the germline V gene. Trimming left V 1 base short and J 2 bases short, with 7 bases between. CDR3 in DNA: TGCGCCAGCAGCCAAGCCCGGCCCACAGATACGCAGTATTTT. Its protein is CASSQARPTDTQYF.

J is TRBJ2-5 and V is TRBV4-2, with unresolved D. V lost 4 bases and J lost 5, with 14 bases in between. The germline V gene has CDR1 LGHNA and CDR2 YNFKEQ. CDR3 size: 14 residues. The CDR3 here is CASSLLVGFETQYF. CDR3 nucleotides: TGTGCCAGCAGCCTCCTCGTCGGGTTCGAGACCCAGTACTTC.

Ten or more counts support this clonotype. This chain links TRBV6-4 with TRBJ2-3; the match to TRBD2 covers 13 bases. Germline assignment: CDR1 MRHNA and CDR2 SNTAGT. V lost 3 bases and J lost 1; bases outside the gene matches: 1. This CDR3 is 16 amino acids long. CDR3: CASSEGTSGGTDTQYF. The CDR3 nucleotides are TGTGCCAGCAGTGAGGGGACTAGCGGGGGCACAGATACGCAGTATTTT.

This sequence joins TRBV5-1 and TRBJ2-5; no definite D call. V gave up 0 bases and J gave up 1 base, with 7 bases separating them. The length of the CDR3 is 14 residues. Germline V gives CDR1 SGHRS, CDR2 YFSETQ. As DNA, the CDR3 is TGCGCCAGCAGCTTGGTGGACGGCCAAGAGACCCAGTACTTC. It translates to CASSLVDGQETQYF.

The rearrangement uses TRBV7-6 and TRBJ2-7; perhaps TRBD2 as D (7 bases). Per the germline V gene, CDR1 is SGHVS and CDR2 is FNYEAQ. This CDR3 is 12 amino acids long. Between the trimmed V and J ends, which lost 8 bases and 5 bases, there was a span of 13 bases. The CDR3 region has the DNA TGTGCCAGCGGAGAGGGGGGGAACGAGCAGTACTTC. This gives the protein CASGEGGNEQYF.